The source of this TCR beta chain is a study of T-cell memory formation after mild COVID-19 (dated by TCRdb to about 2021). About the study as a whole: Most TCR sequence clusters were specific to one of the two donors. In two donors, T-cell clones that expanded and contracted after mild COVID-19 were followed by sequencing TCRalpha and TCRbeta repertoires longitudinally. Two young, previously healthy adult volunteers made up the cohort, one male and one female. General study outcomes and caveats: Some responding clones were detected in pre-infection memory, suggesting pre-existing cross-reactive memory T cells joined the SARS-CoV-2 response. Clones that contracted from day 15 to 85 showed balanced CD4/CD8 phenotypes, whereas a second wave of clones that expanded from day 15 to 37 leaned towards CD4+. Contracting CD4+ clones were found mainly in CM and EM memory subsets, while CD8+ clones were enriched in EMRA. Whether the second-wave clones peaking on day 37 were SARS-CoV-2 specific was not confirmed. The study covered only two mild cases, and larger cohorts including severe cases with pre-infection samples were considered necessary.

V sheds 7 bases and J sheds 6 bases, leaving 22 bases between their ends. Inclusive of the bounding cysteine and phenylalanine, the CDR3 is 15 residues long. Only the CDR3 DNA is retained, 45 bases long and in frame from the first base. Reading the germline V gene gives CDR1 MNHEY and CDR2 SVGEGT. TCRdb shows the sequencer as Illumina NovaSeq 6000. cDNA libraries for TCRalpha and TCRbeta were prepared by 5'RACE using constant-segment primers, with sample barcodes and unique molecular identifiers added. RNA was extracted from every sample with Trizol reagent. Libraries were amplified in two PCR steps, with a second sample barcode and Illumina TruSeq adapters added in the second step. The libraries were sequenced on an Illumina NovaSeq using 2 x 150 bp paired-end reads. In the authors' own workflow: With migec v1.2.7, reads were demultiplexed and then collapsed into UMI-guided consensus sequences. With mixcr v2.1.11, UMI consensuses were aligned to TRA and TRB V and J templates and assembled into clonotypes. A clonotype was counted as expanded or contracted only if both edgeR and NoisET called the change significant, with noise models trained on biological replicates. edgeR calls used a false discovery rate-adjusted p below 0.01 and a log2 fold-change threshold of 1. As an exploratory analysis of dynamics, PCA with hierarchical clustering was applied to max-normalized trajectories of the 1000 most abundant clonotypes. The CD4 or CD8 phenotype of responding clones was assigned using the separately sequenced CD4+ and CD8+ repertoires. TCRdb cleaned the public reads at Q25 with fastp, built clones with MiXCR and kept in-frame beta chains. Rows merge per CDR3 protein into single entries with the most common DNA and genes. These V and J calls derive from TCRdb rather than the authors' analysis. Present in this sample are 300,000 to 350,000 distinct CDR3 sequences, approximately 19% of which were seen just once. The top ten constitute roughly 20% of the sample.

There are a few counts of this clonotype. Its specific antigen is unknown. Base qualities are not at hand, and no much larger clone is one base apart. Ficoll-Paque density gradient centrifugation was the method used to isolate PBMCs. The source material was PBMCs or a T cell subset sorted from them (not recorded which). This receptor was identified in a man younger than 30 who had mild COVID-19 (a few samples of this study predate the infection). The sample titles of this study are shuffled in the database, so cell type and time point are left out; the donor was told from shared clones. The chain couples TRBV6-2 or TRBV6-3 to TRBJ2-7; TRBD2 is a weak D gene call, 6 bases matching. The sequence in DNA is TGTGCCAGCACCGCGCCCGGGGGTAAATTTGGCGAGCAGTACTTC. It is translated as CASTAPGGKFGEQYF.